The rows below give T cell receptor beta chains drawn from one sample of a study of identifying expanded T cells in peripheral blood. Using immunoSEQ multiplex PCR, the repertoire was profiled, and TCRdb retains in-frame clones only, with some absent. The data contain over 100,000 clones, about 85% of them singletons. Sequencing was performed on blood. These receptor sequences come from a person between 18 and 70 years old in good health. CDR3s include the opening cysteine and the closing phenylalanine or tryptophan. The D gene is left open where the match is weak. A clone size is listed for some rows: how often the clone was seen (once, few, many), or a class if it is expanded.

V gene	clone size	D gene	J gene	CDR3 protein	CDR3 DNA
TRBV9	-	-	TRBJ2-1	CASSVDGTNYNEQFF	TGTGCCAGCAGCGTAGATGGGACAAACTACAATGAGCAGTTCTTC
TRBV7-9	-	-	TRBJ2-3	CASSQHTDTQYF	TGTGCCAGCAGCCAACATACAGATACGCAGTATTTT
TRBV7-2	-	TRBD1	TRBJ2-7	CASSSSRTGYEQYF	TGTGCCAGCAGCTCCTCCCGGACAGGCTACGAGCAGTACTTC
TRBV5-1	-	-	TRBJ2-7	CASRQGTEISYEQYF	TGCGCCAGCAGGCAAGGGACTGAAATCTCCTACGAGCAGTACTTC
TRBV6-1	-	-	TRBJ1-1	CASSEPQGGTEAFF	TGTGCCAGCAGTGAACCACAGGGTGGGACTGAAGCTTTCTTT
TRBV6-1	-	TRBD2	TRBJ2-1	CASSEALFGAGVNEQFF	TGTGCCAGCAGTGAAGCGCTGTTTGGAGCGGGAGTAAATGAGCAGTTCTTC
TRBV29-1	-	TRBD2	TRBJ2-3	CSVEGAQREVADTQYF	TGCAGCGTTGAAGGGGCCCAGCGGGAGGTGGCAGATACGCAGTATTTT
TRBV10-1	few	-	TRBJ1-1	CASSESRETEAFF	TGCGCCAGCAGTGAGTCGAGGGAGACTGAAGCTTTCTTT
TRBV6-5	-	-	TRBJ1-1	CASRRTIEGLTEAFF	TGTGCCAGCAGACGGACGATCGAGGGTCTCACTGAAGCTTTCTTT
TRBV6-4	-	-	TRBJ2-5	CASSPNGGNPQETQYF	TGTGCCAGCAGTCCCAATGGGGGGAACCCTCAAGAGACCCAGTACTTC
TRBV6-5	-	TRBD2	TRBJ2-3	CASSLGLADTDTQYF	TGTGCCAGCAGTTTGGGACTAGCGGACACAGATACGCAGTATTTT
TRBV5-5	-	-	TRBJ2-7	CASSYNRAYEQYF	TGTGCCAGCAGCTATAACAGGGCCTACGAGCAGTACTTC
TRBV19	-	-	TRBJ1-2	CASTWTDYGYTF	TGTGCCAGTACCTGGACAGACTATGGCTACACCTTC
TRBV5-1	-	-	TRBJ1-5	CASSLFGADQPQHF	TGCGCCAGCAGCTTGTTCGGGGCGGACCAGCCCCAGCATTTT
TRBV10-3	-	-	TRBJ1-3	CAISESSGYSGNTIYF	TGTGCCATCAGTGAGTCCTCGGGGTACTCTGGAAACACCATATATTTT
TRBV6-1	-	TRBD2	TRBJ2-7	CASRMTSGRYEQYF	TGTGCCAGCAGGATGACTAGCGGGAGATACGAGCAGTACTTC
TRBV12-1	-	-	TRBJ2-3	CASSGVIGPRTDTQYF	TGTGCCAGCAGCGGGGTAATTGGACCTCGCACAGATACGCAGTATTTT
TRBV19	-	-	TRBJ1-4	CASSTLGRPEKLFF	TGTGCCAGTAGTACCCTCGGAAGGCCTGAAAAACTGTTTTTT
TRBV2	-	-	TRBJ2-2	CASSDWSGAGELFF	TGTGCCAGCAGTGACTGGTCAGGGGCCGGGGAGCTGTTTTTT
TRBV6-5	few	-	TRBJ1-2	CASSSLRYGYTF	TGTGCCAGCAGTTCCCTTAGATATGGCTACACCTTC
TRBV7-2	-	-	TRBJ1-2	CASSSPPGRYGYTF	TGTGCCAGCAGCTCTCCCCCAGGGCGTTATGGCTACACCTTC
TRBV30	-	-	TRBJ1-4	CAWTNQNLYEKLFF	TGTGCCTGGACCAATCAGAACTTATATGAAAAACTGTTTTTT
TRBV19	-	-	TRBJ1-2	CASSRLSGDRNYGYTF	TGTGCCAGTAGTAGGCTGTCTGGCGACCGTAACTATGGCTACACCTTC
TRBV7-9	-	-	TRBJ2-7	CASSSPRGEQYF	TGTGCCAGCAGCTCCCCTAGGGGCGAGCAGTACTTC
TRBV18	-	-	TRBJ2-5	CASSPFQGQETQYF	TGTGCCAGCTCACCATTTCAGGGTCAAGAGACCCAGTACTTC
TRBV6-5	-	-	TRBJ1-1	CASRTGNTEAFF	TGTGCCAGCAGGACAGGGAACACTGAAGCTTTCTTT
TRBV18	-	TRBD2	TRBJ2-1	CASSLLTSGSGHSEQFF	TGTGCCAGCTCACTTCTAACTAGCGGGAGTGGGCACAGTGAGCAGTTCTTC
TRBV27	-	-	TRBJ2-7	CASRRDSSYEQYF	TGTGCCAGCAGACGGGATTCATCCTACGAGCAGTACTTC
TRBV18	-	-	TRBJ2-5	CASSHKDVGETQYF	TGTGCCAGCTCACACAAGGACGTAGGAGAGACCCAGTACTTC
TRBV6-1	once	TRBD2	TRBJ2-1	CASSELAGVYNEQFF	TGTGCCAGCAGTGAACTAGCGGGGGTCTACAATGAGCAGTTCTTC
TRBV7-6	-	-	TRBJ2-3	CASSLARGDTQYF	TGTGCCAGCAGCTTAGCTAGGGGGGATACGCAGTATTTT
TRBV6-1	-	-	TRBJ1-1	CASSKSPGLEAFF	TGTGCCAGCAGTAAATCCCCCGGGCTTGAAGCTTTCTTT
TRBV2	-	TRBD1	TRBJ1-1	CASSLGQGNTEAFF	TGTGCCAGCAGCTTGGGACAGGGGAACACTGAAGCTTTCTTT
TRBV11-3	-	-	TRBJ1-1	CASSLGRSNTEAFF	TGTGCCAGCAGCTTAGGCAGATCGAACACTGAAGCTTTCTTT
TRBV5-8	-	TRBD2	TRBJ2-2	CASSLAGVNTGELFF	TGTGCCAGCAGCTTAGCGGGAGTCAACACCGGGGAGCTGTTTTTT
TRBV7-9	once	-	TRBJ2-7	CASSLGGQGGDEQYF	TGTGCCAGCAGCTTAGGAGGGCAGGGGGGTGACGAGCAGTACTTC
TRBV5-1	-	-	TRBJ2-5	CASSYFQEKTQYF	TGCGCCAGCAGCTATTTCCAGGAAAAAACCCAGTACTTC
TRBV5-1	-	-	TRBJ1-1	CASSLSNGGDSEAFF	TGCGCCAGCAGCCTGTCAAACGGCGGGGACTCCGAAGCTTTCTTT
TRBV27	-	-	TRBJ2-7	CASSFGADSSYEQYF	TGTGCCAGCAGTTTTGGAGCGGACAGCTCCTACGAGCAGTACTTC
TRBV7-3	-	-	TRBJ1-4	CASSKGPATNEKLFF	TGTGCCAGCAGCAAGGGACCGGCAACTAATGAAAAACTGTTTTTT